These 18 T cell receptor beta chains originate from one sample sequenced in a study of blood T cell repertoires in COVID-19. Profiling relied on immunoSEQ multiplex PCR, and the TCRdb table lists in-frame clones only, not all of them. The sample shows about 380,000 clones, 85% of them seen only once. Sequencing used peripheral blood. The receptors shown here come from a woman between 18 and 29 years old with acute or convalescent COVID-19.

The chain links TRBV2 to TRBJ2-3; tentative D call: TRBD1 (8 bases). This CDR3 has 14 residues. Germline V CDR1 and CDR2: SNHLY, FYNNEI. V was shortened by 8 bases and J by 4 bases, with 16 bases between the two germline ends. CDR3: CASLQGGRSDTQYF. The DNA of the CDR3 is TGTGCCAGCCTACAGGGGGGGCGTTCAGATACGCAGTATTTT.

The chain recombines TRBV18 with TRBJ2-4; no firm D call. Per germline, CDR1 KGHSH and CDR2 LQKENI. This CDR3 comprises 11 residues. V was trimmed by 2 bases and J by 8 bases, leaving 4 bases between them. The CDR3 DNA sequence: TGTGCCAGCTCACCAGAGGACATTCAGTACTTC. Its translation is CASSPEDIQYF.

This sequence joins TRBV28 and TRBJ1-1; no reliable D call. Germline-derived CDR1 and CDR2 are MDHEN and SYDVKM. This CDR3 region has 13 residues. With 3 bases removed from V and 8 bases from J, the gap between germline ends came to 13 bases. The CDR3: CASSFREQREAFF. CDR3 sequence (DNA): TGTGCCAGCAGTTTCCGGGAGCAACGGGAAGCTTTCTTT. Based on the CDR3 plus reference TRBV28 and TRBJ1-1, the full variable domain is DVKVTQSSRYLVKRTGEKVFLECVQDMDHENMFWYRQDPGLGLRLIYFSYDVKMKEKGDIPEGYSVSREKKERFSLILESASTNQTSMYLCASSFREQREAFFGQGTRLTVV.

The V call is TRBV2, the J call TRBJ1-5; D possibly corresponds to TRBD1 (5 bases). Trimming took 4 bases from V and 0 from J, leaving 10 bases between them. CDR3 length: 15 residues. Germline CDR1 and CDR2: SNHLY and FYNNEI. As DNA, the CDR3 is TGTGCCAGCAGTGGACAGTCCTATAGCAATCAGCCCCAGCATTTT. Its translation: CASSGQSYSNQPQHF.

The gene calls are TRBV6-1 and TRBJ1-1; D unresolved. The V end lost 1 base, the J end lost 11 bases, and 11 bases lay between the germline ends. Germline loops: CDR1 MNHNS, CDR2 SASEGT. The CDR3 totals 12 residues. The CDR3: CASSEESSDAFF. The CDR3 DNA reads TGTGCCAGCAGTGAAGAGTCAAGCGACGCTTTCTTT.

The gene calls are TRBV2 and TRBJ1-1, with 8 bases matching TRBD1. Germline-derived CDR1 and CDR2 are SNHLY and FYNNEI. The CDR3 loop spans 15 amino acids. With V trimmed by 0 bases and J by 8 bases, 8 bases remained unmatched. This CDR3 is CASSEAGQAFEEAFF. The CDR3 DNA sequence: TGTGCCAGCAGTGAAGCGGGACAGGCTTTCGAAGAAGCTTTCTTT.

The J gene is TRBJ2-3, the V gene TRBV6-5; 8 bases agree with TRBD1. Germline CDR1 MNHEY, CDR2 SVGAGI. This CDR3 contains 15 residues. With 10 bases clipped from V and 2 bases from J, the junction kept 11 bases outside the gene matches. The CDR3 reads CATALGQGLTDTQYF. As DNA, the CDR3 is TGTGCCACCGCTCTTGGACAGGGCCTCACAGATACGCAGTATTTT.

The chain combines TRBV5-6 with TRBJ1-3, with TRBD1 identical over 9 bases. The CDR3 spans 15 residues. After removal of 4 bases from V and 1 base from J, the junction contained 3 bases not matched to a gene. The V gene's germline CDR1 is SGHDT and CDR2 YYEEEE. CDR3 loop: CASSPGQGSGNTIYF. For the CDR3, the DNA is TGTGCCAGCAGCCCGGGACAGGGTTCTGGAAACACCATATATTTT.

This sequence joins TRBV2 and TRBJ1-2; tentatively, D is TRBD1 (6 bases). From germline, CDR1 is SNHLY and CDR2 FYNNEI. The germline V and J ends were trimmed by 6 bases and 6 bases, with 26 bases remaining between them. This CDR3 comprises 17 residues. Here the CDR3 DNA reads TGTGCCAGCAGGCCAAAGGTAAAGGGTAGGGGGATAAATGGCTACACCTTC. Protein sequence: CASRPKVKGRGINGYTF.

This rearrangement joins TRBV9 to TRBJ1-1; 9 bases agree with TRBD1. This CDR3 has 15 amino acids. The J segment lost 4 bases and the V segment lost 4 bases, leaving 8 bases of the junction unmatched. Germline values: CDR1 SGDLS, CDR2 YYNGEE. CDR3 sequence (DNA): TGTGCCAGCAGCATCGGGACAGGGAGGCCCACTGAAGCTTTCTTT. It codes for CASSIGTGRPTEAFF.

The V and J genes are TRBV4-1 and TRBJ2-7; possible D gene TRBD1, 6 bases. Trimming removed 5 bases at V and 0 bases at J, with 17 bases between. Germline assignment: CDR1 MGHRA and CDR2 YSYEKL. CDR3 size: 16 residues. The CDR3, as DNA: TGCGCCAGCAGCGAAGTTGCTCAGGGACACTCCTACGAGCAGTACTTC. It is translated as CASSEVAQGHSYEQYF.

The rearrangement joins TRBV7-6 to TRBJ1-1, with D uncertain. Trimming took off 3 bases at V and 8 bases at J, with 16 bases between the two ends. The CDR3 is 14 residues long. Germline V gene sequence: CDR1 SGHVS, CDR2 FNYEAQ. CDR3 sequence (DNA): TGTGCCAGCAGCTTTACCGGTGAGGCATCCGAAGCTTTCTTT. Translated, it gives CASSFTGEASEAFF.

CDR3 DNA: TGTGCCAGCAGTCCCGGACTAGCGGGAGTATGGTCCTACGAGCAGTACTTC. The encoded protein is CASSPGLAGVWSYEQYF. The genes are TRBV28 and TRBJ2-7; the match to TRBD2 covers 13 bases. J was trimmed by 1 base and V by 5 bases; bases with no gene match: 8. This CDR3 is 17 amino acids long. Germline V lookup: CDR1 MDHEN, CDR2 SYDVKM.

The chain combines TRBV12-3 or TRBV12-4 with TRBJ2-1; no clear D. The CDR3 has 13 residues. V lost 2 bases and J lost 8, with 10 bases in between. CDR3 nucleotide sequence: TGTGCCAGCAGTTTATTGGCTGCTGATGAGCAGTTCTTC. This codes for CASSLLAADEQFF.

The chain is built from TRBV5-1 and TRBJ2-7, with 11 positions matching TRBD2. CDR1 and CDR2 (germline): SGHRS, YFSETQ. The trim removed 3 bases at V and 5 bases at J, leaving 4 bases unmatched. This CDR3 region has 14 residues. The CDR3 DNA reads as TGCGCCAGCAGCTCGGGACTAGCGGACCACGAGCAGTACTTC. Translation gives CASSSGLADHEQYF.

Comments on this clone: The junction does not match germline at one end; this may be a read error. This sample includes further DNA sequences coding for the same CDR3. The rearrangement uses TRBV3-1 (or the pseudogene TRBV3-2) and TRBJ1-2; TRBD1 might be the D (6 bases). Germline V lookup: CDR1 LGHDT, CDR2 YNNKEL (reference sequence). CDR3 length: 13 amino acids. DNA of the CDR3: TGCGCCAGCAGCCCGGACAGTAACTATGGCTACACCTTC. This sequence encodes CASSPDSNYGYTF.

The rearrangement links TRBV3-1 (or the pseudogene TRBV3-2) to TRBJ2-3; 7 nucleotides agree with TRBD2. Germline V gives CDR1 LGHDT, CDR2 YNNKEL (reference sequence). CDR3 length: 14 amino acids. The trim removed 4 bases at V and 6 bases at J, leaving 7 bases unmatched. The CDR3 loop is CASSPRQAGDTQYF. CDR3 nucleotide sequence: TGTGCCAGCAGCCCCCGACAAGCGGGGGATACGCAGTATTTT.

The V call is TRBV6-1, the J call TRBJ1-1, with D uncertain. The CDR3 totals 15 residues. V gave up 0 bases and J gave up 2 bases, with 10 bases separating them. Germline CDR1 is MNHNS and CDR2 is SASEGT. For the CDR3, the DNA is TGTGCCAGCAGTGAAGCGGCGGGTTTAAACACTGAAGCTTTCTTT. This codes for CASSEAAGLNTEAFF.